The 3 T cell receptor beta chains below come from one sample, sequenced in a study of identical twins (dated by TCRdb to the mid-2010s). The method was 5' RACE. The run used an Illumina HiSeq 2000. TCRdb cleaned the public reads at Q25 with fastp, built clones with MiXCR and kept in-frame beta chains. Identical CDR3 proteins give one entry, which carries the most common genes and DNA. The sample data list roughly 750,000 distinct CDR3 sequences, and less than 25% of these were observed just once. Together, the top ten hold about 4.5% of the sample. These data are also associated with another study on T cells expressing NK-cell markers.

What was sequenced was PBMCs. All receptors derive from a woman in her late teens or twenties in good health.

This clonotype was recorded many times. CDR3 in DNA: TGTGCCAGCAGTGTTGGCGGGGGTTACGAGCAGTACTTC. It translates to CASSVGGGYEQYF. The chain couples TRBV12-3 or TRBV12-4 to TRBJ2-7; 7 bases match TRBD2. The CDR3 spans 13 residues. V shed 5 bases and J 4 bases; nucleotides not matched to a gene: 5.

V is TRBV5-1 and J is TRBJ2-1; D is possibly TRBD1 (6 bases). The germline V gene encodes CDR1 SGHRS and CDR2 YFSETQ. CDR3 size: 13 residues. The ends were cut back, 7 bases at V and 8 bases at J, with 16 bases in the middle. CDR3 loop: CASPPGQGHEQFF. CDR3 in DNA: TGCGCCAGCCCGCCGGGACAAGGACATGAGCAGTTCTTC.

Turning to this clonotype: The junction and the germline gene differ at one end; a read error may be behind it. The chain uses TRBV7-2 and TRBJ2-3; 8 bases line up with TRBD2. Germline V gene data show CDR1 as SGHTA and CDR2 as FQGNSA. This CDR3 comprises 11 residues. CDR3 sequence (DNA): TGTGCCAGCAGAGCGGGGGATATGCAGTATTTT. It codes for CASRAGDMQYF. The variable domain in full, with the rest retrieved from reference TRBV7-2 and TRBJ2-3, is GAGVSQSPSNKVTEKGKDVELRCDPISGHTALYWYRQSLGQGLEFLIYFQGNSAPDKSGLPSDRFSAERTGGSVSTLTIQRTQQEDSAVYLCASRAGDMQYFGPGTRLTVL.